This T cell receptor (beta chain) stems from a study of CD8 T cells in Susac syndrome. Study findings and constraints: As the study acknowledged, the number of individuals who were part of its TCR sequencing and HLA analysis was relatively small.

An input of roughly 0.5 to 1 ug of RNA was subjected to reverse transcription using random hexamers. TCR beta CDR3 was amplified by immunoSEQ covering 54 Vbeta and 13 Jbeta. In TCRdb, the immunoSEQ multiplex PCR reads were re-called with MiXCR into one record per CDR3 protein. The data hold around 270,000 distinct CDR3 sequences, with approximately 85% observed a single time. With respect to this clonotype: Its antigen is currently unknown.

Germline CDR1 is SEHNR and CDR2 is FQNEAQ (reference sequence). The ends lost 4 bases at V and 2 bases at J; junction bases unmatched: 6. CDR3 length equals 15 residues. CD8+ and CD4+ T cells circulating in blood were sequenced for TCR beta. The multiple sclerosis control group consisted of treatment-naive patients whose relapsing-remitting disease, which was either stable or active, fulfilled revised McDonald criteria. Material for sequencing was CD8+ T cells from PBMCs. The receptor was isolated from a human donor with multiple sclerosis. The genes are TRBV7-9 and TRBJ2-7, with 9 bases fitting TRBD1. Here the CDR3 reads CASSSGQGDPYEQYF. The CDR3 DNA reads TGTGCCAGCAGCTCGGGACAGGGAGATCCCTACGAGCAGTACTTC. The variable domain in full, completed from reference TRBV7-9 and TRBJ2-7, reads DTGVSQNPRHKITKRGQNVTFRCDPISEHNRLYWYRQTLGQGPEFLTYFQNEAQLEKSRLLSDRFSAERPKGSFSTLEIQRTEQGDSAMYLCASSSGQGDPYEQYFGPGTRLTVT.